Listed below are T cell receptor beta chains from one sample, sequenced in a study of blood T cell repertoires in COVID-19. Profiled with immunoSEQ multiplex PCR; TCRdb holds only in-frame clones, not every one. The table records about 78,000 clones, 80% to 85% of them present only once. The sequenced material came from peripheral blood. Receptor source: a middle-aged man with acute or convalescent COVID-19. The CDR3 runs from the conserved cysteine through the conserved F or W. D genes are given only for firm matches. Size is omitted from some rows. Given values are once, few, many or a class for expanded clones.

clone size	V gene	D gene	J gene	CDR3 DNA	CDR3 protein
once	TRBV10-3	-	TRBJ2-7	TGTGCCATCAGCGAAAGCCAGGGGAGCTCCTACGAGCAGTACTTC	CAISESQGSSYEQYF
-	TRBV6-2/TRBV6-3	TRBD2	TRBJ2-7	TGTGCCAGCAGTCAGCGGGGGGTCACCTACGAGCAGTACTTC	CASSQRGVTYEQYF
few	TRBV21-1	-	TRBJ2-7	TGTGCCAGCAGCAAGGGCCGTCATCGTAGGAACTACGAGCAGTACTTC	CASSKGRHRRNYEQYF
once	TRBV5-1	-	TRBJ2-5	TGCGCCAGCAGCTTGGGCAGGAATCAAGAGACCCAGTACTTC	CASSLGRNQETQYF
-	TRBV5-1	TRBD2	TRBJ2-1	TGCGCCAGCAGACTAGCGGTAAGCTCCTACAATGAGCAGTTCTTC	CASRLAVSSYNEQFF
-	TRBV7-9	-	TRBJ1-2	TGTGCCAGCAGCTCAGGCTTCTCCGAGGGAGGCTACACCTTC	CASSSGFSEGGYTF
-	TRBV14	TRBD1	TRBJ2-4	TGTGCCAGCAGCCCGCCGGGACAGGGGGTACAAAACATTCAGTACTTC	CASSPPGQGVQNIQYF
-	TRBV24-1	TRBD2	TRBJ2-1	TGTGCCACCAGTGACCCCGGGACTAGCGGGGGGGGGTACAATGAGCAGTTCTTC	CATSDPGTSGGGYNEQFF
-	TRBV28	-	TRBJ2-1	TGTGCCAGCAGTTTTCTAGCGTACGGCTCCTACAATGAGCAGTTCTTC	CASSFLAYGSYNEQFF
-	TRBV6-6	TRBD1	TRBJ1-1	TGTGCCAGCAGTCCTGACAGGGGGACGAACACTGAAGCTTTCTTT	CASSPDRGTNTEAFF
-	TRBV7-2	TRBD2	TRBJ2-5	TGTGCCAGCAGCTTAGGGGGGGGAGAGACCCAGTACTTC	CASSLGGGETQYF
-	TRBV30	-	TRBJ2-7	TGTGCCTGGAGGCAACAGGGTGGGGCCTACGAGCAGTACTTC	CAWRQQGGAYEQYF
-	TRBV7-2	-	TRBJ1-1	TGTGCCAGCAGCTCACACCCGGCGGGCAGCACTGAAGCTTTCTTT	CASSSHPAGSTEAFF
-	TRBV7-9	TRBD2	TRBJ2-7	TGTGCCAGCAGCTCCTACCTAGCGGGGGACTACGAGCAGTACTTC	CASSSYLAGDYEQYF
once	TRBV10-3	-	TRBJ1-6	TGTGCCATCAGTGCCACAGGCGTCTATAATTCACCCCTCCACTTT	CAISATGVYNSPLHF
-	TRBV11-3	-	TRBJ2-7	TGTGCCAGCAGCTTAGATATGATAAAGAGCTCCTACGAGCAGTACTTC	CASSLDMIKSSYEQYF
-	TRBV7-3	-	TRBJ2-1	TGTGCCAGCAGCTTTAACGGAGGGGAGTGGCCAAACAATGAGCAGTTCTTC	CASSFNGGEWPNNEQFF